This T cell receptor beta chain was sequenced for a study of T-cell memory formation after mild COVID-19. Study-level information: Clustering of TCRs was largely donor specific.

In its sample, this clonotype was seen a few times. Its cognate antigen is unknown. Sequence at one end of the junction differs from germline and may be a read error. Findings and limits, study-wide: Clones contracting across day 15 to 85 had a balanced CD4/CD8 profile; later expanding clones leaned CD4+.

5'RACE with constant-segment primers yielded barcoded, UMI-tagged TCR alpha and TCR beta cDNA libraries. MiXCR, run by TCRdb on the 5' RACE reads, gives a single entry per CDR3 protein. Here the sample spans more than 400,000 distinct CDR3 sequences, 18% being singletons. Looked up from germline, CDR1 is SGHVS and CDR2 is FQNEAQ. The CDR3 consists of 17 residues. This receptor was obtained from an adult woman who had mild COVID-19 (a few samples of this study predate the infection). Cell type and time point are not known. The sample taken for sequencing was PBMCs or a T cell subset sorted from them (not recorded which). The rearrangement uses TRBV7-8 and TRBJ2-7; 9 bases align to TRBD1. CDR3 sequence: CASSGDRERDISDEQYF. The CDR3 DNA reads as TGTGCCAGCAGCGGGGACAGGGAGCGAGATATCTCCGACGAGCAGTACTTC. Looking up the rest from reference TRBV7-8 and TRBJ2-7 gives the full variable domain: GAGVSQSPRYKVAKRGQDVALRCDPISGHVSLFWYQQALGQGPEFLTYFQNEAQLDKSGLPSDRFFAERPEGSVSTLKIQRTQQEDSAVYLCASSGDRERDISDEQYFGPGTRLTVT.